This TCR beta chain was profiled in a study of T cells in Graves' hyperthyroidism and ophthalmopathy. The CDR3 is 16 amino acids. V dropped 1 base and J dropped 6 bases, with 18 bases sitting between them. Germline V gives CDR1 SQVTM, CDR2 ANQGSEA. It was considered stable Graves' hyperthyroidism when ophthalmopathy did not progress within 18 months. The hyperthyroidism was newly diagnosed and had lasted under 2 months; the patients were aged 18 to 65. PBMCs came from more than 8.5 ml fresh peripheral blood. RNA transcripts gave rise to amplified TCR beta CDR3 regions. An initial round of RT-PCR targeting the TCR CDR3 relied on the HTBI primer set. MiXCR, run by TCRdb on the multiplex PCR reads, gives a single entry per CDR3 protein. The table has a few hundred thousand distinct CDR3 sequences, about 13% seen once. Study-wide findings and caveats: Onset of ophthalmopathy came a median roughly 6.9 months after the model predicted it.

The table lists this clonotype with many counts. Its antigen is not identified. This receptor was identified in a woman younger than 35 with Graves' hyperthyroidism. Material: blood. The V and J genes are TRBV29-1 and TRBJ2-2; D is ambiguous. CDR3 in DNA: TGCAGCGTTGAAGGGACCCAGGATGGGAAATCCGGGGAGCTGTTTTTT. Translated: CSVEGTQDGKSGELFF.